This TCR beta chain was sequenced during a study of cytomegalovirus exposure and HLA in healthy donors. About the research overall: The 120 validation repertoires, a later analysis reported, used the same platform as the roughly 730 repertoires from the first cohort.

As regards this clone: Its cognate antigen is unknown.

The V gene's germline CDR1 is MRHNA and CDR2 SNTAGT. The CDR3 consists of 12 residues. Trimming cost V 6 bases and J 13 bases; bases outside gene matches: 5. TCRdb's copy holds only in-frame clones and misses some; the assay was immunoSEQ multiplex PCR. The table records fewer than 100,000 clones, roughly 91% of them present only once. Study-wide results and caveats: Rarity held for most TCR sequences, but there were some public TCRs that occurred in many donors.

Sequencing was performed on PBMCs. The receptor comes from a man aged 25 to 40 in good health and CMV-seronegative. The rearrangement links TRBV6-4 to TRBJ1-6; TRBD1 matches at 8 bases. Written as DNA, the CDR3 is TGTGCCAGCAGAGGACAGGGCGGTCCCCTCCACTTT. It translates to CASRGQGGPLHF.